Below, 27 T cell receptor beta chains from the same sample are listed, as sequenced in a study of CD8 T cells in ankylosing spondylitis. Using its own MiXCR run on the 5' RACE reads, TCRdb lists one record per CDR3 protein. The sample holds 250,000 to 350,000 distinct CDR3 sequences, around 7.6% seen once. Their antigen targets remain unknown. Overall study results and limits: Eight highly homologous variants formed a TCR beta motif that appeared characteristic of ankylosing spondylitis blood.

Sequenced input: blood, either unsorted or a sorted T cell fraction (not recorded which). The receptors shown here come from a male donor with ankylosing spondylitis.

This clonotype was recorded at least ten times. The rearrangement uses TRBV7-2 and TRBJ1-1; D perhaps matches TRBD1 (6 bases). CDR1 is SGHTA and CDR2 is FQGNSA in the germline V gene. The CDR3 sequence is 14 residues long. V lost 5 bases and J 6 bases, leaving 16 bases between the germline ends. CDR3 sequence: CASSGGGNTAEAFF. The CDR3 region has the DNA TGTGCCAGCAGCGGGGGCGGCAATACGGCTGAAGCTTTCTTT.

V and J are TRBV20-1 and TRBJ2-7; possible D gene TRBD1, 5 bases. The CDR3 has 17 amino acids. V lost 2 bases to trimming and J lost 1 base, with 21 bases between them. CDR1 and CDR2 from the germline V gene are DFQATT and SNEGSKA (reference sequence). The CDR3 region has the DNA TGCAGTGCTAGATCCTCTAAGGTAACAGGCTATTCCTACGAGCAGTACTTC. As protein: CSARSSKVTGYSYEQYF.

This clonotype occurred many times. The chain has TRBV10-2 and TRBJ1-3, with D perhaps matching TRBD1 (6 bases). Germline-derived CDR1 and CDR2 are WSHSY and SAAADI. CDR3 size: 14 residues. V was trimmed by 8 bases and J by 0 bases, leaving 11 bases between them. Here the CDR3 DNA reads TGCGCCAGCCGGGACATTACCTCTGGAAACACCATATATTTT. Protein: CASRDITSGNTIYF.

This clonotype turned up a few times. The V gene is TRBV19, the J gene TRBJ2-3, with D possibly TRBD2 on 6 matching bases. Germline V CDR1 and CDR2: LNHDA, SQIVND (reference sequence). With 11 bases removed from V and 4 bases from J, the gap between germline ends came to 19 bases. The CDR3 has 14 amino acids. CDR3 region: CASASQGGPDTQYF. CDR3 coding DNA: TGTGCCTCGGCCTCCCAGGGAGGCCCAGATACGCAGTATTTT.

This CDR3 is CASSPGRAAKTF. CDR3 coding DNA: TGTGCCAGCAGTCCCGGCCGGGCGGCAAAGACCTTC. The chain combines TRBV6-2 or TRBV6-3 with TRBJ1-2; no clear D gene. The CDR3 sequence is 12 residues long. Per the germline V gene, CDR1 is MNHEY and CDR2 is SVGEGT. V was shortened by 5 bases and J by 14 bases, with 18 bases between the two germline ends.

The rearrangement uses TRBV9 and TRBJ1-2, with D possibly TRBD1 on 5 matching bases. The CDR3 loop spans 15 amino acids. The germline V gene has CDR1 SGDLS and CDR2 YYNGEE. Trimming removed 3 bases from V and 2 bases from J, with 14 bases in between. The CDR3 coding sequence is TGTGCCAGCAGCGCCACGCTTCAGGGCAACTATGGCTACACCTTC. Its protein product is CASSATLQGNYGYTF.

This clonotype was recorded many times. The rearrangement uses TRBV5-1 and TRBJ2-2; D gene unclear. The germline V and J ends were trimmed by 5 bases and 5 bases, with 10 bases remaining between them. Germline V gene sequence: CDR1 SGHRS, CDR2 YFSETQ. The CDR3 runs 13 residues. This CDR3 reads CASRTPPTGELFF. The DNA for the CDR3 is TGCGCCAGCAGGACACCTCCTACCGGGGAGCTGTTTTTT.

Only a few counts were recorded for this clonotype. This sequence joins TRBV20-1 and TRBJ2-3, with 7 bases lining up with TRBD2. Trimming removed 3 bases from V and 4 bases from J; junction bases left unmatched: 13. Germline CDR1 and CDR2: DFQATT and SNEGSKA (reference sequence). This CDR3 comprises 16 residues. CDR3 region: CSARLRERIGPDTQYF. The CDR3 region has the DNA TGCAGTGCTAGGTTGCGGGAGCGTATAGGCCCAGATACGCAGTATTTT.

This chain joins TRBV5-1 and TRBJ1-4; TRBD1 agrees at 7 bases. The germline CDR1 and CDR2 sequences are SGHRS and YFSETQ. V shed 0 bases, J shed 7 bases, and the junction held 3 bases outside the gene matches. There are 14 residues in the CDR3. The CDR3 region is CASSLAGGVEKLFF. The CDR3, as DNA: TGCGCCAGCAGCTTGGCAGGGGGAGTTGAAAAACTGTTTTTT.

V gene TRBV4-1 combines with J gene TRBJ2-1, with 9 positions matching TRBD2. Germline-derived CDR1 and CDR2 are MGHRA and YSYEKL. The CDR3 is 17 amino acids. Trimming at V came to 5 bases and at J to 7 bases, leaving 15 bases not matched to a gene. The CDR3 nucleotides are TGCGCCAGCAGCTCCCTTCCACCTAGCGGGATTGGTAATGAGCAGTTCTTC. It specifies CASSSLPPSGIGNEQFF.

The V and J genes are TRBV18 and TRBJ2-2, with D tentatively TRBD1 or TRBD2 (5 bases each). This CDR3 is built from 16 residues. From germline, CDR1 is KGHSH and CDR2 LQKENI. V dropped 3 bases and J dropped 2 bases, with 13 bases sitting between them. The CDR3 loop is CASSPFSGPNTGELFF. The CDR3 DNA follows: TGTGCCAGCTCACCCTTCTCGGGACCTAACACCGGGGAGCTGTTTTTT.

The rearrangement uses TRBV7-9 and TRBJ1-4, with D maybe TRBD1 (5 bases). The germline V gene encodes CDR1 SEHNR and CDR2 FQNEAQ (reference sequence). V lost 5 bases, J lost 2 bases, and 15 bases lay in between. The CDR3 consists of 16 residues. The CDR3 nucleotides are TGTGCCAGCAGCCATGGGGTCAGGGTGACTAATGAAAAACTGTTTTTT. Its translation: CASSHGVRVTNEKLFF.

V gene TRBV28 combines with J gene TRBJ2-7, with D uncertain. CDR1 and CDR2 (germline): MDHEN, SYDVKM. The CDR3 length is 15 residues. With 1 base removed from V and 3 bases from J, the gap between germline ends came to 13 bases. The CDR3: CASSLLASSDYEQYF. In DNA, the CDR3 is TGTGCCAGCAGTTTATTGGCATCCTCGGACTACGAGCAGTACTTC.

This clonotype was seen ten or more times. The rearrangement links TRBV14 to TRBJ2-7; TRBD2 matches 10 bases. V shed 6 bases, J shed 6 bases, and the junction held 5 bases outside the gene matches. Germline-derived CDR1 and CDR2 are SGHDN and FVKESK. This CDR3 has 13 amino acids. DNA for the CDR3: TGTGCCAGCAGTTGGACTAGCGGTAGCGAGCAGTACTTC. This translates into CASSWTSGSEQYF.

This clonotype was observed a few times. V and J are TRBV29-1 and TRBJ2-3; D gene unclear. With 0 bases removed from V and 5 bases from J, the gap between germline ends came to 6 bases. The V gene's germline CDR1 is SQVTM and CDR2 ANQGSEA. The CDR3 is made up of 12 amino acids. In DNA, the CDR3 is TGCAGCGTTGAAGAGTTAGTAGATACGCAGTATTTT. Translation: CSVEELVDTQYF.

There are a few counts of this clonotype. The chain has TRBV2 and TRBJ2-2, with D unclear. Germline V gene lookup returns CDR1 SNHLY and CDR2 FYNNEI. CDR3 length: 14 amino acids. The V end lost 6 bases, the J end lost 7 bases, and 15 bases lay between the germline ends. In nucleotides, the CDR3 is TGTGCCAGCAGAACCGGTGACATCTTCGGGGAGCTGTTTTTT. This gives the protein CASRTGDIFGELFF. The full variable domain, with the rest looked up from reference TRBV2 and TRBJ2-2, is EPEVTQTPSHQVTQMGQEVILRCVPISNHLYFYWYRQILGQKVEFLVSFYNNEISEKSEIFDDQFSVERPDGSNFTLKIRSTKLEDSAMYFCASRTGDIFGELFFGEGSRLTVL.

V usage is TRBV18 and J usage is TRBJ1-5; TRBD1 is a possible D gene (5 bases). There are 15 residues in the CDR3. Trimming took off 2 bases at V and 7 bases at J, with 15 bases between the two ends. The germline V gene encodes CDR1 KGHSH and CDR2 LQKENI. CDR3 DNA: TGTGCCAGCTCACCAGGGGGATCTTGGCCGCAGCCCCAGCATTTT. This sequence encodes CASSPGGSWPQPQHF.

The J gene is TRBJ2-4, the V gene TRBV5-1; TRBD1 matches 10 bases. J was trimmed by 1 base and V by 3 bases; bases with no gene match: 4. Per germline, CDR1 SGHRS and CDR2 YFSETQ. There are 16 residues in the CDR3. DNA for the CDR3: TGCGCCAGCAGCTGGGACAGGGGTCAGGCCAAAAACATTCAGTACTTC. Protein: CASSWDRGQAKNIQYF. Using reference TRBV5-1 and TRBJ2-4 for the parts outside the CDR3, the full variable domain is KAGVTQTPRYLIKTRGQQVTLSCSPISGHRSVSWYQQTPGQGLQFLFEYFSETQRNKGNFPGRFSGRQFSNSRSEMNVSTLELGDSALYLCASSWDRGQAKNIQYFGAGTRLSVL.

There are a few counts of this clonotype. V is TRBV3-1 and J is TRBJ2-3; 7 bases align to TRBD2. Germline V lookup: CDR1 LGHDT, CDR2 YNNKEL (reference sequence). Unmatched junction bases numbered 9, after V lost 5 bases and J lost 4 bases. The CDR3 extends over 15 amino acids. DNA of the CDR3: TGTGCCAGCAGCAATCTCGGGGGGAATTCAGATACGCAGTATTTT. Translating it yields CASSNLGGNSDTQYF.

The chain links TRBV5-1 to TRBJ2-1; possibly TRBD2 for D (5 bases). This CDR3 region has 14 residues. Trimming removed 1 base at V and 5 bases at J, with 10 bases between. Germline values: CDR1 SGHRS, CDR2 YFSETQ. CDR3 residues: CASSLQTSHNEQFF. CDR3 sequence (DNA): TGCGCCAGCAGCTTGCAAACTAGTCACAATGAGCAGTTCTTC.

The sample holds many counts of this clonotype. The V call is TRBV5-6, the J call TRBJ2-3; tentatively, D is TRBD2 (5 bases). V was clipped by 3 bases and J by 5 bases, with 13 bases between them. The CDR3 length is 14 residues. CDR1 and CDR2 from the germline V gene are SGHDT and YYEEEE. In DNA, the CDR3 is TGTGCCAGCAGCTCCCAGACACGGGGAGATACGCAGTATTTT. It codes for CASSSQTRGDTQYF.

This chain links TRBV3-1 with TRBJ1-2, with TRBD1 as a possible D gene (5 bases). The CDR3 is made up of 14 amino acids. The germline V and J ends were trimmed by 1 base and 8 bases, with 14 bases remaining between them. Germline V gene sequence: CDR1 LGHDT, CDR2 YNNKEL (reference sequence). Here the CDR3 DNA reads TGTGCCAGCAGCCAAGTGCGGGGGAGAGGGGGCTACACCTTC. Protein sequence: CASSQVRGRGGYTF.

The table lists this clonotype with a few counts. This chain joins TRBV25-1 and TRBJ2-5, with 11 bases lining up with TRBD2. The V and J ends lost 1 base and 3 bases, in that order; junction bases with no gene match: 4. Per the germline V gene, CDR1 is MGHDK and CDR2 is SYGVNS. The CDR3 contains 16 residues. DNA of the CDR3: TGTGCCAGCAGTGAATTAAGGGGACTAGCGGAAGAGACCCAGTACTTC. Translation gives CASSELRGLAEETQYF.

This clonotype was observed a handful of times. This chain joins TRBV3-1 and TRBJ2-7; D is ambiguous. Germline loops: CDR1 LGHDT, CDR2 YNNKEL (reference sequence). Trimming took off 3 bases at V and 5 bases at J, with 14 bases between the two ends. This CDR3 comprises 14 residues. This chain's CDR3 is CASSQVTSSDEQYF. The CDR3 nucleotides read TGTGCCAGCAGCCAGGTGACCAGCTCGGACGAGCAGTACTTC.

This clonotype was recorded many times. V is TRBV5-1 and J is TRBJ2-1; possibly TRBD2 for D (6 bases). This CDR3 is 15 amino acids long. The ends were cut back, 7 bases at V and 0 bases at J, with 14 bases in the middle. Germline CDR1 and CDR2: SGHRS and YFSETQ. The chain's CDR3 is CASSQLGGSYNEQFF. The CDR3 DNA reads as TGCGCCAGCTCCCAGCTGGGGGGCTCCTACAATGAGCAGTTCTTC.

The rearrangement links TRBV5-1 to TRBJ2-1; TRBD2 aligns across 11 bases. After removal of 4 bases from V and 4 bases from J, the junction contained 4 bases not matched to a gene. The CDR3 runs 15 residues. Germline CDR1 SGHRS, CDR2 YFSETQ. The CDR3 here is CASSTGLADYNEQFF. The CDR3 bases are TGCGCCAGCAGCACGGGACTAGCGGATTACAATGAGCAGTTCTTC.

The chain combines TRBV6-5 with TRBJ1-2; D is perhaps TRBD1 (5 bases). Germline values: CDR1 MNHEY, CDR2 SVGAGI. Between the trimmed V and J ends, which lost 2 bases and 2 bases, there was a span of 15 bases. The CDR3 is 16 residues long. CDR3 nucleotide sequence: TGTGCCAGCAGTTACGACCGGCCAGGGAGGAACTATGGCTACACCTTC. Amino acids: CASSYDRPGRNYGYTF.